The rows below give T cell receptor beta chains drawn from one sample of a study of human T cells and chemical hapten exposure. TCRdb re-derived calls from the RACE reads in MiXCR, one entry per CDR3 protein. The data hold roughly 52,000 distinct CDR3 sequences, with 7.5% to 10% observed a single time. The material was whole blood, obtained in connection with sensitization to the hapten diphenylcyclopropenone (DPC). The receptor source for this set is a woman aged 45-60 years with alopecia areata. Some clones in this sample may be carry-over from other donors' samples. Both conserved end residues are part of each CDR3. D genes are given only for firm matches.

len,v_gene,j_gene,d_gene,CDR3aa
15,TRBV28,TRBJ1-5,-,CASSPNSELAQPQHF
17,TRBV7-8,TRBJ1-1,TRBD1,CASSLFNRGRRDTEAFF
15,TRBV7-2,TRBJ2-3,-,CASSLEGLRADTQYF
17,TRBV10-2,TRBJ1-1,-,CASSSERQESMNTEAFF
14,TRBV18,TRBJ1-2,-,CASSPGGAYYGYTF
13,TRBV29-1,TRBJ2-6,-,CSVVDSGANVLTF
16,TRBV28,TRBJ2-5,-,CASSFRAGPTQETQYF
11,TRBV6-2/TRBV6-3,TRBJ2-1,-,CASSWVNEQFF
15,TRBV6-6,TRBJ1-4,TRBD1,CASSLQGAVNEKLFF
15,TRBV28,TRBJ1-4,TRBD1,CASSFLQGADEKLFF
18,TRBV19,TRBJ2-1,-,CASSIDPPRPPLYNEQFF
17,TRBV15,TRBJ2-3,TRBD2,CATSPSVGEGLRDTQYF
15,TRBV27,TRBJ2-1,-,CASSPIDSYYNEQFF
12,TRBV2,TRBJ2-3,-,CASSELIPAQYF
14,TRBV11-2,TRBJ2-3,-,CASSLATPGDTQYF
13,TRBV11-2,TRBJ1-6,-,CASSQPPNSPLHF
15,TRBV18,TRBJ2-7,TRBD2,CASSPRVGRGNEQYF
16,TRBV7-2,TRBJ2-3,TRBD2,CASSFRLAGGGDTQYF
13,TRBV6-4,TRBJ2-2,-,CASSMTGTGELFF
15,TRBV5-6,TRBJ2-3,-,CASSLRQDATDTQYF
16,TRBV11-2,TRBJ1-2,-,CASSSLDPYPNYGYTF
14,TRBV4-1,TRBJ2-7,-,CASSQGLSQGGLYF
16,TRBV10-3,TRBJ1-5,TRBD1,CAPQSGQGPRNQPQHF
15,TRBV6-2/TRBV6-3,TRBJ1-1,-,CASSYGGSMNTEAFF
13,TRBV18,TRBJ2-7,-,CASSPRDGYEQYF
15,TRBV12-3/TRBV12-4,TRBJ1-1,-,CASSLVGQGRTEAFF
14,TRBV20-1,TRBJ2-1,TRBD2,CSARGTSGYNEQFF
15,TRBV9,TRBJ2-5,-,CASSSGTLGRETQYF
16,TRBV6-5,TRBJ1-2,TRBD1,CASSYGTGGWVYGYTF
15,TRBV7-9,TRBJ2-6,-,CASRDTFSGANVLTF
16,TRBV7-9,TRBJ2-5,-,CASSLPTTPSQETQYF
15,TRBV10-3,TRBJ2-6,-,CAISGGSSGANVLTF
14,TRBV28,TRBJ1-1,TRBD1,CASTVIGTGASAFF
12,TRBV5-1,TRBJ2-3,-,CASSRNTDTQYF
13,TRBV29-1,TRBJ1-1,-,CSVERQENTEAFF
12,TRBV12-3/TRBV12-4,TRBJ1-3,-,CASSFGGNTIYF
13,TRBV28,TRBJ1-6,-,CASSSIVNSPLHF
13,TRBV11-2,TRBJ2-1,TRBD2,CASSLPGGNEQFF
14,TRBV25-1,TRBJ2-5,TRBD2,CASTSGGSKETQYF
15,TRBV2,TRBJ2-3,TRBD1,CASAGQGTSTDTQYF